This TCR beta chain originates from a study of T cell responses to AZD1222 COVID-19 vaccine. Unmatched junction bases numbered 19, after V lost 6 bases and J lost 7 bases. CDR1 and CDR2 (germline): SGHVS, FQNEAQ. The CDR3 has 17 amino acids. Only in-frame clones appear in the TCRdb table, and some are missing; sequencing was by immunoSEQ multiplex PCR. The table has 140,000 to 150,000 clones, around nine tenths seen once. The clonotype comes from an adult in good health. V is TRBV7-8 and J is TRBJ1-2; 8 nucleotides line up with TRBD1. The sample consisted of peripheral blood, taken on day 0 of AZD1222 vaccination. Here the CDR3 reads CASRERRQGSDSGGYTF. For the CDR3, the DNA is TGTGCCAGCAGGGAAAGGAGACAGGGGTCTGATTCCGGTGGCTACACCTTC.